This T cell receptor beta chain was captured by sequencing in a study of technical replicates of blood from a few donors. The table came from immunoSEQ multiplex PCR; TCRdb's copy has only in-frame clones and leaves some out. The sample lists roughly 50,000 clones; 93% were seen once. The material sequenced was PBMCs. The clonotype comes from a human donor in good health. Some clones in this sample may be carry-over from other donors' samples.

CDR3 DNA sequence: TGCGCCAGCAGCTTGGGGCCGGGACAGAAAGGGTATGGCTACACCTTC. This codes for CASSLGPGQKGYGYTF. The V and J genes are TRBV5-1 and TRBJ1-2; 7 positions agree with TRBD1. Germline V gene data show CDR1 as SGHRS and CDR2 as YFSETQ. V dropped 0 bases and J dropped 5; count of bases not matched to a gene: 10. CDR3 length equals 16 residues.